The rows below give T cell receptor beta chains drawn from one sample of a study of long-term antiretroviral therapy in people with HIV. Only in-frame clones appear in the TCRdb table, and some are missing; sequencing was by immunoSEQ multiplex PCR. The sample includes 16,000 or so clones, roughly 95% of them seen just once. The specimen was unsorted PBMCs, collected 10 to 12 years after starting antiretroviral therapy. The source of these receptors is a man aged 25 to 40 with HIV. The CDR3 runs from the conserved cysteine through the conserved F or W. Each record gives: D gene, clone size, J gene, V gene, CDR3 protein, CDR3 DNA. The D gene is left open where the match is weak. A clone size is listed for some rows: how often the clone was seen (once, few, many), or a class if it is expanded.

- | - | TRBJ1-5 | TRBV27 | CASSRDIKGQPQHF | TGTGCCAGCAGTCGGGACATTAAGGGACAGCCCCAGCATTTT
- | - | TRBJ1-6 | TRBV9 | CASSTRLGSPLHF | TGTGCCAGCAGCACCCGACTAGGGTCACCCCTCCACTTT
- | - | TRBJ2-3 | TRBV6-5 | CASTRDTSTDTQYF | TGTGCCAGCACCCGGGACACAAGCACAGATACGCAGTATTTT
- | - | TRBJ1-2 | TRBV20-1 | CSAWTDGYTF | TGCAGTGCGTGGACGGATGGCTACACCTTC
TRBD1 | - | TRBJ1-4 | TRBV5-1 | CASSLEPTGTLEKLFF | TGCGCCAGCAGCTTGGAACCGACAGGGACGTTGGAAAAACTGTTTTTT
- | - | TRBJ1-6 | TRBV5-1 | CASNPTGKVDYNSPLHF | TGCGCCAGCAACCCAACAGGGAAAGTTGACTATAATTCACCCCTCCACTTT
- | - | TRBJ1-6 | TRBV10-3 | CAISAGASSYNSPLHF | TGTGCCATCAGCGCAGGGGCGAGCTCCTATAATTCACCCCTCCACTTT
TRBD1 | - | TRBJ1-6 | TRBV10-3 | CATEDRTSYNSPLHF | TGTGCCACGGAGGACAGGACCTCCTATAATTCACCCCTCCACTTT
- | - | TRBJ2-5 | TRBV5-1 | CASSPDSGKETQYF | TGCGCCAGCAGTCCGGATAGCGGAAAAGAGACCCAGTACTTC
TRBD2 | - | TRBJ2-3 | TRBV10-3 | CAISDFAGGATDTQYF | TGTGCCATCAGTGATTTTGCCGGGGGGGCTACAGATACGCAGTATTTT
TRBD1 | - | TRBJ1-4 | TRBV6-1 | CASSQWDRPEKLFF | TGTGCCAGCAGTCAGTGGGACAGGCCCGAAAAACTGTTTTTT
- | - | TRBJ2-4 | TRBV2 | CASRGTGAKNIQYF | TGTGCCAGCAGGGGGACGGGGGCCAAAAACATTCAGTACTTC
- | - | TRBJ2-5 | TRBV27 | CASSPTPGLAGTQYF | TGTGCCAGCAGTCCAACTCCGGGACTGGCAGGGACCCAGTACTTC
- | - | TRBJ1-3 | TRBV10-1 | CASSVGGAAGNTIYF | TGCGCCAGCAGTGTTGGCGGGGCAGCTGGAAACACCATATATTTT
TRBD2 | - | TRBJ2-3 | TRBV7-9 | CASSPIVGGGADTQYF | TGTGCCAGCAGCCCAATTGTGGGCGGGGGGGCAGATACGCAGTATTTT
- | once | TRBJ1-5 | TRBV6-6 | CASGEGYSNQPQHF | TGTGCCAGCGGGGAGGGATATAGCAATCAGCCCCAGCATTTT
TRBD1 | - | TRBJ2-3 | TRBV6-1 | CASSLDRPQTDTQYF | TGTGCCAGCAGTCTGGACAGGCCCCAAACAGATACGCAGTATTTT
TRBD1 | - | TRBJ2-7 | TRBV6-6 | CASSYPARTGSEQYF | TGTGCCAGCAGTTACCCGGCAAGGACAGGGAGCGAGCAGTACTTC
- | few | TRBJ1-2 | TRBV11-2 | CASSFGGNYGYTF | TGTGCCAGCAGCTTCGGGGGGAACTATGGCTACACCTTC
TRBD1 | - | TRBJ2-5 | TRBV27 | CASRTQGVGVETQYF | TGTGCCAGCAGAACCCAGGGGGTTGGAGTTGAGACCCAGTACTTC
- | - | TRBJ2-6 | TRBV6-6 | CASSYRGRGANVLTF | TGTGCCAGCAGTTACAGGGGACGTGGGGCCAACGTCCTGACTTTC
- | few | TRBJ1-4 | TRBV7-8 | CASSPRVADGKLFF | TGTGCCAGCAGTCCCAGGGTGGCAGACGGAAAACTGTTTTTT
- | - | TRBJ2-3 | TRBV30 | CAWRRASGLSTDTQYF | TGTGCCTGGAGAAGAGCCTCAGGCCTTAGCACAGATACGCAGTATTTT
- | - | TRBJ1-5 | TRBV28 | CASSATVNQPQHF | TGTGCCAGCAGTGCGACGGTCAATCAGCCCCAGCATTTT
TRBD1 | - | TRBJ2-2 | TRBV7-2 | CASSFGQGAGELFF | TGTGCCAGCAGCTTCGGACAGGGGGCCGGGGAGCTGTTTTTT
- | - | TRBJ1-2 | TRBV6-5 | CASSSGFYGYTF | TGTGCCAGCAGTTCAGGATTCTATGGCTACACCTTC
- | once | TRBJ1-1 | TRBV10-3 | CAISGALMNTEAFF | TGTGCCATCTCAGGGGCGCTCATGAACACTGAAGCTTTCTTT
- | - | TRBJ2-5 | TRBV28 | CASSSGLRETQYF | TGTGCCAGCAGTTCCGGGTTGAGGGAGACCCAGTACTTC
- | - | TRBJ2-3 | TRBV9 | CASSVGGTPSTDTQYF | TGTGCCAGCAGCGTAGGAGGGACACCTAGCACAGATACGCAGTATTTT
- | - | TRBJ2-1 | TRBV6-1 | CASILGTTGNEQFF | TGTGCCAGCATTCTGGGGACAACGGGGAATGAGCAGTTCTTC
- | - | TRBJ2-1 | TRBV5-1 | CASSLGRGVYNEQFF | TGCGCCAGCAGCTTGGGGAGGGGAGTTTACAATGAGCAGTTCTTC
- | - | TRBJ2-2 | TRBV9 | CASSVGSIGRGAGELFF | TGTGCCAGCAGCGTAGGGTCAATCGGCCGAGGAGCCGGGGAGCTGTTTTTT
- | - | TRBJ2-5 | TRBV30 | CAWSAAGYQGGWETQYF | TGTGCCTGGAGTGCGGCGGGGTATCAAGGGGGCTGGGAGACCCAGTACTTC
- | - | TRBJ1-5 | TRBV2 | CASSSDTFNQPQHF | TGTGCCAGCAGCTCTGACACTTTCAATCAGCCCCAGCATTTT
TRBD1 | - | TRBJ2-7 | TRBV4-1 | CASSPIRDRGTYEQYF | TGCGCCAGCAGCCCTATCCGGGACAGGGGAACCTACGAGCAGTACTTC
- | - | TRBJ2-2 | TRBV7-3 | CASSLNPGVTGELFF | TGTGCCAGCAGCTTAAACCCAGGGGTCACCGGGGAGCTGTTTTTT
TRBD1 | - | TRBJ2-3 | TRBV15 | CATSRGQGSTDTQYF | TGTGCCACCAGCAGAGGACAGGGTAGCACAGATACGCAGTATTTT
TRBD2 | - | TRBJ2-7 | TRBV14 | CASSQDAVAGYEQYF | TGTGCCAGCAGCCAAGATGCGGTAGCGGGCTACGAGCAGTACTTC
TRBD1 | - | TRBJ1-1 | TRBV18 | CASSRDRVGGTEAFF | TGTGCCAGCTCCCGGGACAGGGTCGGAGGAACTGAAGCTTTCTTT
- | - | TRBJ1-4 | TRBV4-2 | CASSQENVGEKLFF | TGTGCCAGCAGCCAAGAAAATGTGGGAGAAAAACTGTTTTTT
- | - | TRBJ1-5 | TRBV5-6 | CASSFFGRGADQPQHF | TGTGCCAGCAGCTTCTTCGGGCGCGGGGCTGATCAGCCCCAGCATTTT
TRBD2 | once | TRBJ2-1 | TRBV30 | CAWVGLAGGPSYNEQFF | TGTGCCTGGGTAGGACTAGCGGGGGGCCCCTCCTACAATGAGCAGTTCTTC
- | - | TRBJ1-1 | TRBV6-6 | CASSSPVGRNTEAFF | TGTGCCAGCAGTTCCCCCGTTGGTCGAAACACTGAAGCTTTCTTT
TRBD1 | - | TRBJ2-2 | TRBV5-1 | CASSTGTERTGELFF | TGCGCCAGCAGCACCGGGACAGAACGCACCGGGGAGCTGTTTTTT
- | - | TRBJ2-1 | TRBV29-1 | CSAGGNEQFF | TGCAGCGCCGGAGGTAATGAGCAGTTCTTC
TRBD2 | - | TRBJ2-6 | TRBV4-2 | CASSQRVASGGYSGANVLTF | TGTGCCAGCAGCCAAAGGGTGGCTAGCGGGGGGTACTCTGGGGCCAACGTCCTGACTTTC
- | - | TRBJ1-1 | TRBV6-5 | CASSNRRNTEAFF | TGTGCCAGCAGTAACAGGCGGAACACTGAAGCTTTCTTT
- | - | TRBJ2-1 | TRBV19 | CASSFVYNEQFF | TGTGCCAGTAGTTTTGTATACAATGAGCAGTTCTTC
TRBD2 | once | TRBJ2-1 | TRBV5-4 | CASIQTSGSYNEQFF | TGTGCCAGCATCCAGACTAGCGGCTCCTACAATGAGCAGTTCTTC
TRBD1 | - | TRBJ1-1 | TRBV2 | CASSPQQGDTEAFF | TGTGCCAGCAGTCCTCAACAGGGGGACACTGAAGCTTTCTTT
TRBD1 | - | TRBJ2-7 | TRBV5-1 | CASSAGTGPLQEQYF | TGCGCCAGCAGCGCCGGGACAGGGCCCCTACAAGAGCAGTACTTC
- | - | TRBJ1-1 | TRBV19 | CASKAPNTEAFF | TGTGCCAGTAAGGCCCCAAACACTGAAGCTTTCTTT
- | - | TRBJ2-5 | TRBV6-6 | CASSPLGGQGTQYF | TGTGCCAGCAGTCCGTTGGGAGGTCAAGGGACCCAGTACTTC
- | - | TRBJ1-1 | TRBV11-2 | CASSFRVNTEAFF | TGTGCCAGCAGCTTTAGGGTGAACACTGAAGCTTTCTTT
TRBD2 | - | TRBJ2-3 | TRBV5-4 | CASSLRLAGGPTDTQYF | TGTGCCAGCAGCTTGAGGCTAGCGGGGGGCCCCACAGATACGCAGTATTTT
- | once | TRBJ2-5 | TRBV2 | CASTIEETQYF | TGTGCCAGCACCATAGAAGAGACCCAGTACTTC